The present entry profiles one T cell receptor (beta chain) with its context. This sample stems from a study of T-cell reconstitution after alpha-beta-depleted transplantation in children. CDR1 SQVTM and CDR2 ANQGSEA come from the germline V gene. Trimming removed 4 bases at V and 3 bases at J, with 7 bases between. This CDR3 comprises 12 residues. TCRbeta library construction was performed incorporating unique molecular identifiers. MiXCR, run by TCRdb on the PCR reads, gives a single entry per CDR3 protein. The data show over 400,000 distinct CDR3 sequences, around two fifths seen once. This receptor was obtained from a girl aged 2 to 9 with aplastic anemia, due to receive a stem cell transplant. The chain has TRBV29-1 and TRBJ2-1, with unresolved D. The sample here was PBMCs, taken before TCRalphabeta/CD19-depleted stem cell transplant. CDR3 DNA sequence: TGCAGCGTTGGCCCGTACTACAATGAGCAGTTCTTC. Translated, it gives CSVGPYYNEQFF.